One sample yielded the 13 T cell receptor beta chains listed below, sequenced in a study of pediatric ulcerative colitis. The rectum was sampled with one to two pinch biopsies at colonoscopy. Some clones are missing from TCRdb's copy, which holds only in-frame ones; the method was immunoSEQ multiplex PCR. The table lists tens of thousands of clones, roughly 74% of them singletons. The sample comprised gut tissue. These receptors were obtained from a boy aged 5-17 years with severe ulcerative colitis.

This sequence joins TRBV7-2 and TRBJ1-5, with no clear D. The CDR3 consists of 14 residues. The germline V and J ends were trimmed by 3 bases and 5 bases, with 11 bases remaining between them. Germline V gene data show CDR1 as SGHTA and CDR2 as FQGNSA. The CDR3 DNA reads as TGTGCCAGCAGCTTCCCGGAGGGTTATCAGCCCCAGCATTTT. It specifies CASSFPEGYQPQHF.

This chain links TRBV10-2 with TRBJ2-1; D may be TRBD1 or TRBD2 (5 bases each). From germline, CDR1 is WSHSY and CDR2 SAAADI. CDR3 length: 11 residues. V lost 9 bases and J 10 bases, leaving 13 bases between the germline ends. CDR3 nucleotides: TGCGCCAGTATCGGGGCGCGGGAGCAGTTCTTC. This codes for CASIGAREQFF.

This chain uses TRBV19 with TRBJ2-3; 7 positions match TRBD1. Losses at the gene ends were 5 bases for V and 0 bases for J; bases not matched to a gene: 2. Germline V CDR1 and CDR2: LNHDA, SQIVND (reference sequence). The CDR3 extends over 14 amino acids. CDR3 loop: CASSPRGSTDTQYF. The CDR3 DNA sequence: TGTGCCAGTAGTCCCAGGGGGAGCACAGATACGCAGTATTTT.

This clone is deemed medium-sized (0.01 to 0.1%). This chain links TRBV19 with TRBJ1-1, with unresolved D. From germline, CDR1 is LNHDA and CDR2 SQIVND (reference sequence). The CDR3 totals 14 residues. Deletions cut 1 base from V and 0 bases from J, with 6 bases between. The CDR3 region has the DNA TGTGCCAGTAGTATAGCCCGGATGAACACTGAAGCTTTCTTT. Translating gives CASSIARMNTEAFF.

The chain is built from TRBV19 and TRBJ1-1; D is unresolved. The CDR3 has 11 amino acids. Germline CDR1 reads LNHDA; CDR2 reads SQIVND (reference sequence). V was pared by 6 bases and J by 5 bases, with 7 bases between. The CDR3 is CASSRRTEAFF. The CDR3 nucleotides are TGTGCCAGTAGCCGGAGAACTGAAGCTTTCTTT.

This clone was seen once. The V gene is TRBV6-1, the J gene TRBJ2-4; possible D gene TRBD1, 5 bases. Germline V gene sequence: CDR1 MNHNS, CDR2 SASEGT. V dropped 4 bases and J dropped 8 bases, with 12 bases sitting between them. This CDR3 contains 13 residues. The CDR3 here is CASSAQGLDIQYF. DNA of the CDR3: TGTGCCAGCAGTGCGCAGGGTTTGGACATTCAGTACTTC.

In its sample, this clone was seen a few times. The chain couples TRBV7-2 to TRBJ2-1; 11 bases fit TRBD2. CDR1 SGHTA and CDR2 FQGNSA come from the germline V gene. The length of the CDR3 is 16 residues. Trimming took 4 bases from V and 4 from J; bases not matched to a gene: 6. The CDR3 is CASSSSGTSGYNEQFF. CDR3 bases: TGTGCCAGCAGCTCCTCCGGGACTAGCGGTTACAATGAGCAGTTCTTC. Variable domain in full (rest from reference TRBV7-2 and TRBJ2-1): GAGVSQSPSNKVTEKGKDVELRCDPISGHTALYWYRQSLGQGLEFLIYFQGNSAPDKSGLPSDRFSAERTGGSVSTLTIQRTQQEDSAVYLCASSSSGTSGYNEQFFGPGTRLTVL.

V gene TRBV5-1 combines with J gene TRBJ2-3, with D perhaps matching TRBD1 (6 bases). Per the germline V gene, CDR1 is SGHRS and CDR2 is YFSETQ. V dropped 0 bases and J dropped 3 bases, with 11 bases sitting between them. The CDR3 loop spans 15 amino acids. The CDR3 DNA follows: TGCGCCAGCAGCTTGGGTGCGCAGGGGACAGATACGCAGTATTTT. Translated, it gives CASSLGAQGTDTQYF.

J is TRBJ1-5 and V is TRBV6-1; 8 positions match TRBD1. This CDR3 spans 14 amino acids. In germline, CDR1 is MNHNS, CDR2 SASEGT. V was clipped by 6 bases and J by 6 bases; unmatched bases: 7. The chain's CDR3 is CASSGQGGGQPQHF. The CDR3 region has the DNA TGTGCCAGCAGCGGACAGGGCGGAGGTCAGCCCCAGCATTTT.

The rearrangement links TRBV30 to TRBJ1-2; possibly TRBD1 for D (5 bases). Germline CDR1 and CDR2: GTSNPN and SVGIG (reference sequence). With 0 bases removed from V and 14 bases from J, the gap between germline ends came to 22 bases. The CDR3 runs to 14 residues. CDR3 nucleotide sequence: TGTGCCTGGAGTGTAACGGGGGGGTATGAGGGATATACCTTC. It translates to CAWSVTGGYEGYTF.

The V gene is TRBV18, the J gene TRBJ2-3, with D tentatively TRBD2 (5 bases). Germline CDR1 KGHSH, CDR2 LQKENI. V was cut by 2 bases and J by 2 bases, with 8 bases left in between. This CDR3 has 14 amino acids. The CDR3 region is CASSPSGFTDTQYF. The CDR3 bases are TGTGCCAGCTCACCATCGGGGTTCACAGATACGCAGTATTTT.

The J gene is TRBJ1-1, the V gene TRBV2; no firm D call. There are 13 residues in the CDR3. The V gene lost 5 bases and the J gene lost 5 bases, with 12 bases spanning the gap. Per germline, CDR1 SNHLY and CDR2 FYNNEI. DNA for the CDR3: TGTGCCAGCAGTTCAGGAGAAGGAACTGAAGCTTTCTTT. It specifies CASSSGEGTEAFF.

CDR3 sequence reads: CACFSSAQYEQFF. CDR3 DNA: TGTGCCTGTTTTAGTTCCGCGCAGTATGAGCAGTTCTTC. The chain links TRBV30 to TRBJ2-1; D call uncertain. Per the germline V gene, CDR1 is GTSNPN and CDR2 is SVGIG (reference sequence). Between the trimmed V and J ends, which lost 6 bases and 8 bases, there was a span of 17 bases. The CDR3 covers 13 residues.